The next 10 T cell receptor beta chains were all read from a single sample in a study of identical twins. TCRdb reprocessed the 5' RACE reads with MiXCR, giving one entry per CDR3 protein. This table holds about 470,000 distinct CDR3 sequences, 24% found once. The same sample was also used in a study of T cells expressing NK-cell markers.

The sequenced sample consisted of CD4+ T cells sorted from blood. These receptors came from a woman aged 18-35 years in good health.

This sequence joins TRBV9 and TRBJ2-3, with D possibly matching TRBD1 (6 bases). Trimming pared 0 bases from V and 5 bases from J, leaving 16 bases between. The length of the CDR3 is 16 residues. In germline, CDR1 is SGDLS, CDR2 YYNGEE. The CDR3 nucleotides read TGTGCCAGCAGCGTAGAGGGGGTAAACTCCCGAGATACGCAGTATTTT. Protein product: CASSVEGVNSRDTQYF. The full variable domain, in which reference TRBV9 and TRBJ2-3 provide the parts outside the CDR3, is DSGVTQTPKHLITATGQRVTLRCSPRSGDLSVYWYQQSLDQGLQFLIQYYNGEERAKGNILERFSAQQFPDLHSELNLSSLELGDSALYFCASSVEGVNSRDTQYFGPGTRLTVL.

The chain recombines TRBV5-1 with TRBJ1-2; D not resolved. Germline V gene data show CDR1 as SGHRS and CDR2 as YFSETQ. V was trimmed by 4 bases and J by 8 bases, leaving 15 bases between them. This CDR3 has 13 residues. The CDR3 DNA sequence: TGCGCCAGCAGCCCGGACGGTACCGGGGGCTACACCTTC. Amino acids: CASSPDGTGGYTF.

In this sample, this clonotype turned up many times. The junction does not match germline at one end; this may be a read error. This chain links TRBV5-1 with TRBJ2-3; D gene uncertain. Per the germline V gene, CDR1 is SGHRS and CDR2 is YFSETQ. The CDR3 runs 11 residues. CDR3 in DNA: TGTGCCAGCAGTTACACAGATACGCAGTATTTT. Translated, it gives CASSYTDTQYF.

Only a few counts were recorded for this clonotype. The chain employs TRBV12-3 or TRBV12-4 and TRBJ2-7; TRBD1 aligns across 7 bases. The CDR3 spans 13 residues. J gave up 7 bases and V 7 bases, and 10 bases lay outside the gene matches. CDR3 bases: TGTGCCAGCACCCCCAACAGGGGTTGGGAGCAGTACTTC. Its translation is CASTPNRGWEQYF.

Here the CDR3 reads CATGGGSTDTQYF. CDR3 DNA sequence: TGTGCCACTGGGGGCGGGAGCACAGATACGCAGTATTTT. This chain joins TRBV24-1 and TRBJ2-3, with TRBD1 as a possible D gene (6 bases). CDR1 and CDR2 from the germline V gene are KGHDR and SFDVKD. V lost 10 bases to trimming and J lost 0 bases, with 10 bases between them. The CDR3 sequence is 13 residues long.

This clonotype came up a few times. This sequence joins TRBV29-1 and TRBJ2-2; a possible D gene is TRBD2 (6 bases). In germline, CDR1 is SQVTM, CDR2 ANQGSEA. Deletions cut 3 bases from V and 4 bases from J, with 15 bases between. The CDR3 consists of 15 residues. The CDR3 DNA reads TGCAGCGTTGATAGGGCGGGGTCGAGCACCGGGGAGCTGTTTTTT. It translates to CSVDRAGSSTGELFF.

This clonotype has more than one count but fewer than ten. V gene TRBV7-8 combines with J gene TRBJ1-6; no reliable D call. Germline assignment: CDR1 SGHVS and CDR2 FQNEAQ. There are 16 residues in the CDR3. V lost 2 bases, J lost 4 bases, and 12 bases lay in between. The CDR3 loop is CASSLLGASYNSPLHF. CDR3 DNA sequence: TGTGCCAGCAGCTTACTAGGCGCTTCGTATAATTCACCCCTCCACTTT.

This clonotype has just one count. The chain has TRBV3-1 and TRBJ2-5; the D is unclear. Per the germline V gene, CDR1 is LGHDT and CDR2 is YNNKEL (reference sequence). V lost 4 bases and J lost 0, with 15 bases in between. The CDR3 loop spans 16 amino acids. This CDR3 is CASSRREVRYQETQYF. CDR3 DNA sequence: TGTGCCAGCAGCCGCCGAGAAGTGAGGTACCAAGAGACCCAGTACTTC.

The chain recombines TRBV7-2 with TRBJ1-1; possibly TRBD1 for D (6 bases). CDR1 and CDR2 (germline): SGHTA, FQGNSA. V gave up 5 bases and J gave up 5 bases, with 18 bases separating them. The CDR3 consists of 15 residues. The CDR3 coding sequence is TGTGCCAGCAGCCTGCCCCGGGGGGCGCGGACTGAAGCTTTCTTT. Its translation is CASSLPRGARTEAFF.

This clonotype has just a few counts. V and J are TRBV6-4 and TRBJ2-3, with D tentatively TRBD1 or TRBD2 (5 bases each). Trimming took off 3 bases at V and 6 bases at J, with 10 bases between the two ends. Germline V gene data show CDR1 as MRHNA and CDR2 as SNTAGT. This CDR3 region has 13 residues. Written as DNA, the CDR3 is TGTGCCAGCAGTGAATCCGGGGCGGATACGCAGTATTTT. Its protein is CASSESGADTQYF.